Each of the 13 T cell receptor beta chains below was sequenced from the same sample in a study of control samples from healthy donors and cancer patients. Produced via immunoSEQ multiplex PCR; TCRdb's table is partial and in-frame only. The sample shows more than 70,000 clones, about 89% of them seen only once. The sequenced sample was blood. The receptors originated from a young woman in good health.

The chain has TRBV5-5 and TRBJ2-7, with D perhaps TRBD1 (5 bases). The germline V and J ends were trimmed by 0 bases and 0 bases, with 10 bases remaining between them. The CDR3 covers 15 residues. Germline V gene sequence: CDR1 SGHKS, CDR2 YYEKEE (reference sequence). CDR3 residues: CASSLEQVSSYEQYF. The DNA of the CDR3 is TGTGCCAGCAGCTTGGAACAGGTCAGCTCCTACGAGCAGTACTTC. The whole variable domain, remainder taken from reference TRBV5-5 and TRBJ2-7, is DAGVTQSPTHLIKTRGQQVTLRCSPISGHKSVSWYQQVLGQGPQFIFQYYEKEERGRGNFPDRFSARQFPNYSSELNVNALLLGDSALYLCASSLEQVSSYEQYFGPGTRLTVT.

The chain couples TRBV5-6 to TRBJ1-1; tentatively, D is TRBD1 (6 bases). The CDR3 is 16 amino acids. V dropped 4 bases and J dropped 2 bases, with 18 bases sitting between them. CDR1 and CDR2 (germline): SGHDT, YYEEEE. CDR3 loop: CASSPITQGYNTEAFF. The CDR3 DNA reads TGTGCCAGCAGCCCGATCACCCAGGGGTACAACACTGAAGCTTTCTTT.

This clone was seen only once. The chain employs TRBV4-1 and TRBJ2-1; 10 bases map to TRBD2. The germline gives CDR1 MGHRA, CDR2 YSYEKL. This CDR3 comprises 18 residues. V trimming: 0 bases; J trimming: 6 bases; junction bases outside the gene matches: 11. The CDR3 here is CASSQEGSSGRLANEQFF. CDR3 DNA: TGCGCCAGCAGCCAAGAAGGGAGTAGCGGGAGGTTGGCCAATGAGCAGTTCTTC.

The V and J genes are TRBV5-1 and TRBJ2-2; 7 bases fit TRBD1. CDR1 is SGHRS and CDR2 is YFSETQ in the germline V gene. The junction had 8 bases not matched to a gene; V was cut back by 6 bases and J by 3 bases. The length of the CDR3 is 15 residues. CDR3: CASTDRVEDTGELFF. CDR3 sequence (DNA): TGCGCCAGCACCGACAGGGTGGAGGACACCGGGGAGCTGTTTTTT.

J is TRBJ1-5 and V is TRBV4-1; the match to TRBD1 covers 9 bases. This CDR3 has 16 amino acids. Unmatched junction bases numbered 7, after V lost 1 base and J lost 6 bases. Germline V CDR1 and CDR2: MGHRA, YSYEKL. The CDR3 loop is CASSQVRTGVVQPQHF. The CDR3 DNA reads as TGCGCCAGCAGCCAAGTAAGGACAGGGGTGGTTCAGCCCCAGCATTTT.

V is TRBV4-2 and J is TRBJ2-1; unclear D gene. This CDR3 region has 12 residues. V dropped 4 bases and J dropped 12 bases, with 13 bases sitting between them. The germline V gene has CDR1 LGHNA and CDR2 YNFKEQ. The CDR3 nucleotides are TGTGCCAGCAGCCTCAGTTCCGGCCTGCAGTTCTTC. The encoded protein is CASSLSSGLQFF.

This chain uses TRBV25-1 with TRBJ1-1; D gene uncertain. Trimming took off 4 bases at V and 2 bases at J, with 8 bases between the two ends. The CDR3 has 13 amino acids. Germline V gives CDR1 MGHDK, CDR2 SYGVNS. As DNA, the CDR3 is TGTGCCAGCAGTGTGAAGGGAAACACTGAAGCTTTCTTT. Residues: CASSVKGNTEAFF.

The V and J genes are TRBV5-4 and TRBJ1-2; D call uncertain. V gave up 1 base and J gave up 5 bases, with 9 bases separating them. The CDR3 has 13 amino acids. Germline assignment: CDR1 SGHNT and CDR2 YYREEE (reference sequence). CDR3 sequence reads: CASSLSRGYGYTF. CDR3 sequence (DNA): TGTGCCAGCAGCTTGAGTCGGGGATATGGCTACACCTTC.

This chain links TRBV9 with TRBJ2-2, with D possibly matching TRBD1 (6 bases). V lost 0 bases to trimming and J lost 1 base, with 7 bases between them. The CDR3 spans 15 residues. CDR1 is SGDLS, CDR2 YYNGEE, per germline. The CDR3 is CASSVEGVNTGELFF. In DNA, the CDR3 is TGTGCCAGCAGCGTAGAGGGGGTGAACACCGGGGAGCTGTTTTTT.

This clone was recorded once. CDR3 bases: TGTGCCAGCAGTGAAGAAGGAGGGACAGGGCGGGCTTTCTTT. It translates to CASSEEGGTGRAFF. The J gene is TRBJ1-1, the V gene TRBV2; TRBD1 matches at 9 bases. Unmatched junction bases numbered 8, after V lost 1 base and J lost 11 bases. Germline V CDR1 and CDR2: SNHLY, FYNNEI. CDR3 size: 14 residues.

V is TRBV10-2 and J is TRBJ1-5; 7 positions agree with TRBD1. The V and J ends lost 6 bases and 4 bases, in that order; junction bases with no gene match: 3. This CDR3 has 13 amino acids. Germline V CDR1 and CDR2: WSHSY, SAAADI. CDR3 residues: CASRGQLNQPQHF. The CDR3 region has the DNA TGCGCCAGCAGGGGACAGCTAAATCAGCCCCAGCATTTT.

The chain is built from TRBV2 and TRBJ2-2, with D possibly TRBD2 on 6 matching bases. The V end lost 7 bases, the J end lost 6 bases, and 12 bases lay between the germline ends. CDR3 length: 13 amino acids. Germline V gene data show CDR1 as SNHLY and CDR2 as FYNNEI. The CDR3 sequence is CASNGGEAGELFF. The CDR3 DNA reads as TGTGCCAGCAACGGAGGGGAGGCCGGGGAGCTGTTTTTT.

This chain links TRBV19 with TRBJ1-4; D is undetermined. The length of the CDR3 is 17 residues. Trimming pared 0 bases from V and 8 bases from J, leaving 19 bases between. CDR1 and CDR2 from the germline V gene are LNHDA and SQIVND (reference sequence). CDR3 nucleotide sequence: TGTGCCAGTAGTATAGATCGCCAGGTCTCGGCTCGAGAAAAACTGTTTTTT. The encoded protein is CASSIDRQVSAREKLFF.